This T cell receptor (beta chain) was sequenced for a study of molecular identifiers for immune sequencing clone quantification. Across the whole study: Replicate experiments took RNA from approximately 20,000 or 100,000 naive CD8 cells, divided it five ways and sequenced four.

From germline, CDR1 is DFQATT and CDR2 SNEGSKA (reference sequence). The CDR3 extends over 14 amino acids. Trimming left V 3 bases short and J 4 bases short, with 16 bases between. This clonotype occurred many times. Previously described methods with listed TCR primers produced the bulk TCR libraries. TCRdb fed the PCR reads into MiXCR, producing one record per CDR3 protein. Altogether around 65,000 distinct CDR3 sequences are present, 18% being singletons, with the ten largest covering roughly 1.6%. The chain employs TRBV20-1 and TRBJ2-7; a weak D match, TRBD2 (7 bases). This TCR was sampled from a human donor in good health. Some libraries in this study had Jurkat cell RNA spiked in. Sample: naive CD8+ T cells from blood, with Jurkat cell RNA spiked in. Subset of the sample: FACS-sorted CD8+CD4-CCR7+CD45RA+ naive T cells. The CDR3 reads CSASGGRVGYEQYF. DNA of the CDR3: TGCAGTGCTAGCGGGGGGCGCGTCGGTTACGAGCAGTACTTC.